These T cell receptor beta chains were read from a single sample in a study of T cell changes during pregnancy in multiple sclerosis. TCRdb's table, derived via immunoSEQ multiplex PCR, lists solely in-frame clones and lacks some. The top ten clones hold approximately 1.4% of a sample with about 43,000 clones, around 90% of them seen once. The material sequenced was PBMCs (not recorded whether the cells were cultured). Receptors originate from a female donor with multiple sclerosis, enrolled in a pregnancy study. CDR3s include the opening cysteine and the closing phenylalanine or tryptophan. Fields, in order: D gene, V gene, J gene, clone size, CDR3 DNA, CDR3 protein. D genes are given only for firm matches. Clone size is stated in some rows and not others, as once, few, many or a class when expanded.

-,TRBV19,TRBJ2-2,-,TGTGCCAGGTGGGGGGTTGTAGTTAACACCGGGGAGCTGTTTTTT,CARWGVVVNTGELFF
TRBD1,TRBV7-2,TRBJ1-2,-,TGTGCCAGCAGTCGACAGGGGTATCGGTCCAACTATGGCTACACCTTC,CASSRQGYRSNYGYTF
-,TRBV28,TRBJ2-5,once,TGTGCCAGCAGTTTCCACAGGGTCGTGGAGACCCAGTACTTC,CASSFHRVVETQYF
TRBD2,TRBV5-1,TRBJ2-7,-,TGCGCCAGCAAACAAAATCCTAGCGGGAACTCCTACGAGCAGTACTTC,CASKQNPSGNSYEQYF
-,TRBV5-1,TRBJ2-2,once,TGCGCCACCCAGGAGGGTAGTCTCAACACCGGGGAGCTGTTTTTT,CATQEGSLNTGELFF
-,TRBV5-1,TRBJ2-7,-,TGCGCCAGCAGCTTAGGGGCAGAACCCTACGAGCAGTACTTC,CASSLGAEPYEQYF
TRBD1,TRBV28,TRBJ1-5,-,TGTGCCAGCAGTTTTCTGGACAGGCCTTTTAATCAGCCCCAGCATTTT,CASSFLDRPFNQPQHF
-,TRBV7-2,TRBJ1-5,once,TGTGCCAGCAGCCCCGGGAACAGCAATCAGCCCCAGCATTTT,CASSPGNSNQPQHF
TRBD1,TRBV4-2,TRBJ1-2,-,TGTGCCAGCAGCCCCCCGGGGACAGGGACGGTAACTAACTATGGCTACACCTTC,CASSPPGTGTVTNYGYTF
-,TRBV20-1,TRBJ2-7,few,TGCAGTGCTAGGGTGGAGACCGAGCAGTACTTC,CSARVETEQYF
-,TRBV5-4,TRBJ1-2,-,TGTGCCAGCAGCTTGGTCACGGGGAACTATGGCTACACCTTC,CASSLVTGNYGYTF
-,TRBV18,TRBJ2-7,once,TGTGCCAGCTCACCGCCGGGACCTCCTAATTGGGGCTCCTACGAGCAGTACTTC,CASSPPGPPNWGSYEQYF
-,TRBV6-4,TRBJ2-3,-,TGTGCCAGCAGTCCGACTCCTCACGATACGCAGTATTTT,CASSPTPHDTQYF
-,TRBV4-1,TRBJ1-5,-,TGCGCCAGCAGCCAAGATCGGCGACAGTATAGCAATCAGCCCCAGCATTTT,CASSQDRRQYSNQPQHF
-,TRBV6-5,TRBJ2-3,-,TGTGCCAGCAGTCTGACTAGCACAGATACGCAGTATTTT,CASSLTSTDTQYF
-,TRBV27,TRBJ2-7,-,TGTGCCAGCAGTTTAACGGGCTCCTACGAGCAGTACTTC,CASSLTGSYEQYF
TRBD1,TRBV7-2,TRBJ2-1,once,TGTGCCAGCAGCTTTCGCTTAGGGACAGAGAATGAGCAGTTCTTC,CASSFRLGTENEQFF
-,TRBV29-1,TRBJ2-7,once,TGCAGCGTTCTCCCGACGGCCTACGAGCAGTACTTC,CSVLPTAYEQYF
TRBD2,TRBV4-2,TRBJ2-7,few,TGTGCCAGCAGCCAAGAGAGGGGAGGGTTCTACGAGCAGTACTTC,CASSQERGGFYEQYF
TRBD2,TRBV5-1,TRBJ2-1,-,TGCGCCAGCAGCTTGGTTGGACTAGCGGGAGACGATGAGCAGTTCTTC,CASSLVGLAGDDEQFF
-,TRBV5-1,TRBJ1-5,-,TGCGCCAGCAGTAAAACAGGGAATAGCAATCAGCCCCAGCATTTT,CASSKTGNSNQPQHF
TRBD2,TRBV4-3,TRBJ2-5,-,TGCGCCAGCAGCCAAGATCCTAGCGGGAGCTCTGCCCAGTACTTC,CASSQDPSGSSAQYF
TRBD2,TRBV5-1,TRBJ2-2,-,TGCGCCAGCAGCTTCGCGGGAGGTGACGGGGAGCTGTTTTTT,CASSFAGGDGELFF
TRBD1,TRBV5-1,TRBJ2-1,-,TGCGCCAGCAGCCCGGACAGGGACAATGAGCAGTTCTTC,CASSPDRDNEQFF
-,TRBV27,TRBJ2-1,-,TGTGCCAGCAGTTTCGCAGGCTACAATGAGCAGTTCTTC,CASSFAGYNEQFF
-,TRBV5-8,TRBJ2-5,-,TGTGCCAGCAGCTTGCCTTTAAGGTGGGAAGAGACCCAGTACTTC,CASSLPLRWEETQYF
-,TRBV19,TRBJ1-2,-,TGTGCCAGTAGTATAGACTCAGTGGGTGATGGCTACACCTTC,CASSIDSVGDGYTF
TRBD1,TRBV6-1,TRBJ2-5,-,TGTGCCAGCGGGACAGGGGGTTGGGAGACCCAGTACTTC,CASGTGGWETQYF
-,TRBV27,TRBJ1-5,-,TGTGCCAGCAGTTCAATCGGAAGATATAGCAATCAGCCCCAGCATTTT,CASSSIGRYSNQPQHF
-,TRBV19,TRBJ1-2,-,TGTGCCAGTAGTATAGAAGGGTATAACTATGGCTACACCTTC,CASSIEGYNYGYTF
-,TRBV19,TRBJ2-5,-,TGTGCCAGTAGTGTAGGACCGACCCAGTACTTC,CASSVGPTQYF
-,TRBV5-4,TRBJ2-3,once,TGTGCCAGCAGCTACCTCGGATCAGATACGCAGTATTTT,CASSYLGSDTQYF
-,TRBV6-1,TRBJ2-3,-,TGTGCCAGCAGTGCGTCCCCGCGGGGCACAGATACGCAGTATTTT,CASSASPRGTDTQYF
TRBD2,TRBV30,TRBJ2-7,-,TGTGCCTGGAGTGTGGGTAGCGGGAGTTACGAGCAGTACTTC,CAWSVGSGSYEQYF
-,TRBV30,TRBJ1-3,-,TGTGCCTGGAGTCAGGTTCTCTCTGGAAACACCATATATTTT,CAWSQVLSGNTIYF
-,TRBV9,TRBJ1-2,once,TGTGCCAGCAGCGTTGGGGCAGGCTATGGCTACACCTTC,CASSVGAGYGYTF
-,TRBV6-5,TRBJ1-2,-,TGTGCCAGCAACGACTGGGGGGCGGTTGGCTACACCTTC,CASNDWGAVGYTF
-,TRBV28,TRBJ1-4,few,TGTGCCAGCAGTTTTAGTGGTTTGGAAAAACTGTTTTTT,CASSFSGLEKLFF